The 13 T cell receptor beta chains below come from one sample, sequenced in a study of response to subunit inactivated influenza vaccine. TCRdb reprocessed the RT-PCR reads with MiXCR, giving one entry per CDR3 protein. Of roughly 710,000 distinct CDR3 sequences in the sample, 14% were seen once. The starting material was PBMCs from blood, obtained about 14 days before vaccination. These receptors all come from a man between 50 and 59 years old who received an inactivated influenza vaccine.

CDR3 loop: CASSRTSGGMETQYF. The DNA of the CDR3 is TGCGCCAGCAGCCGGACTAGCGGGGGGATGGAGACGCAGTATTTT. The chain joins TRBV5-1 to TRBJ2-3; TRBD2 aligns across 14 bases. This CDR3 is built from 15 residues. CDR1 SGHRS and CDR2 YFSETQ come from the germline V gene. V lost 4 bases and J lost 9; bases outside the gene matches: 7.

This clonotype was seen a handful of times. This chain's CDR3 is CAISEVAGGNTGELFF. The CDR3 DNA reads TGTGCCATCAGTGAGGTAGCGGGAGGCAACACCGGGGAGCTGTTTTTT. The V call is TRBV10-3, the J call TRBJ2-2; 10 nucleotides line up with TRBD2. Germline V gene sequence: CDR1 ENHRY, CDR2 SYGVKD. The CDR3 totals 16 residues. The J segment lost 2 bases and the V segment lost 2 bases, leaving 2 bases of the junction unmatched.

A few counts support this clonotype. V and J are TRBV5-1 and TRBJ1-2; 11 bases fit TRBD1. CDR3 size: 13 residues. The V gene end was trimmed by 4 bases and the J gene end by 7 bases; junction bases not matched to a gene: 3. Germline CDR1 and CDR2: SGHRS and YFSETQ. This chain's CDR3 is CASSGGQGGGYTF. The CDR3 DNA reads as TGCGCCAGCAGCGGGGGACAGGGGGGTGGCTACACCTTC.

CDR3 protein: CASSLMGIGATGELFF. The CDR3 bases are TGTGCCAGCAGCTTAATGGGCATCGGGGCCACCGGGGAGCTGTTTTTT. The V gene is TRBV7-2, the J gene TRBJ2-2; possibly TRBD1 or TRBD2 for D (5 bases each). V was cut by 2 bases and J by 4 bases, with 14 bases left in between. The CDR3 consists of 16 residues. Germline V gives CDR1 SGHTA, CDR2 FQGNSA.

This clonotype occurred a few times. The chain links TRBV2 to TRBJ2-1; D not certain. The CDR3 has 16 amino acids. CDR1 and CDR2 from the germline V gene are SNHLY and FYNNEI. Deletions cut 2 bases from V and 6 bases from J, with 17 bases between. CDR3 bases: TGTGCCAGCAGTGAAATCGGGCAGGCCTGGGGCAATGAGCAGTTCTTC. It codes for CASSEIGQAWGNEQFF. The full variable domain, with the rest looked up from reference TRBV2 and TRBJ2-1, is EPEVTQTPSHQVTQMGQEVILRCVPISNHLYFYWYRQILGQKVEFLVSFYNNEISEKSEIFDDQFSVERPDGSNFTLKIRSTKLEDSAMYFCASSEIGQAWGNEQFFGPGTRLTVL.

This clonotype was found a few times. The chain combines TRBV4-2 with TRBJ1-4; 8 bases agree with TRBD1. CDR3 length: 15 amino acids. Per germline, CDR1 LGHNA and CDR2 YNFKEQ. Trimming took 0 bases from V and 7 from J; bases not matched to a gene: 4. DNA for the CDR3: TGTGCCAGCAGCCAAGAAGGACAGGGTGGTGAAAAACTGTTTTTT. Translated, it gives CASSQEGQGGEKLFF.

The chain employs TRBV12-3 or TRBV12-4 and TRBJ2-7, with D tentatively TRBD1 or TRBD2 (5 bases each). There are 15 residues in the CDR3. V was pared by 2 bases and J by 4 bases, with 15 bases between. CDR3 nucleotide sequence: TGTGCCAGCAGTTTAAGCGGCAGGACAACATACGAGCAGTACTTC. It specifies CASSLSGRTTYEQYF.

The gene calls are TRBV29-1 and TRBJ2-1; D may be TRBD2 (5 bases). Germline V lookup: CDR1 SQVTM, CDR2 ANQGSEA. Deletions cut 4 bases from V and 0 bases from J, with 10 bases between. CDR3 length: 14 residues. The CDR3 nucleotides are TGCAGCGTTGCAGCGACTACCTCCTACAATGAGCAGTTCTTC. Residues: CSVAATTSYNEQFF.

This clonotype was recorded many times. The chain has TRBV12-3 or TRBV12-4 and TRBJ2-1, with 15 bases aligning to TRBD2. With 8 bases clipped from V and 0 bases from J, the junction kept 8 bases outside the gene matches. The CDR3 totals 18 residues. This chain's CDR3 is CASQHGTSGGRSYNEQFF. DNA for the CDR3: TGTGCCAGCCAACATGGGACTAGCGGGGGGCGCTCCTACAATGAGCAGTTCTTC.

CDR3 sequence reads: CASSHLRTATGELFF. The CDR3 coding sequence is TGTGCCAGCAGTCACCTACGGACAGCCACCGGGGAGCTGTTTTTT. The chain recombines TRBV6-5 with TRBJ2-2, with TRBD1 as a possible D gene (6 bases). Trimming took off 5 bases at V and 4 bases at J, with 14 bases between the two ends. Germline V gene sequence: CDR1 MNHEY, CDR2 SVGAGI. The CDR3 is 15 amino acids.

This clonotype was counted between two and nine times. Germline is not matched at one junction end, which may reflect a read error. The chain employs TRBV29-1 and TRBJ2-4; possible D gene TRBD2, 9 bases. The germline CDR1 and CDR2 sequences are SQVTM and ANQGSEA. The CDR3 spans 12 residues. The CDR3 here is CSEARGREGVHF. DNA for the CDR3: TGCAGCGAGGCCAGGGGGCGGGAGGGTGTGCACTTC.

The V and J genes are TRBV20-1 and TRBJ1-5; D is possibly TRBD1 (5 bases). CDR3 length: 14 residues. Germline V gene data show CDR1 as DFQATT and CDR2 as SNEGSKA (reference sequence). Between the trimmed V and J ends, which lost 6 bases and 1 base, there was a span of 13 bases. CDR3 in DNA: TGCAGTGCCCCGTCAGGGAGGAGCAATCAGCCCCAGCATTTT. Its translation: CSAPSGRSNQPQHF.

The rearrangement joins TRBV28 to TRBJ1-4, with D maybe TRBD1 (5 bases). Per the germline V gene, CDR1 is MDHEN and CDR2 is SYDVKM. V lost 8 bases and J lost 8, with 15 bases in between. The CDR3 extends over 13 amino acids. CDR3 sequence reads: CASQPGDFEKLFF. CDR3 DNA sequence: TGTGCCAGCCAACCGGGGGATTTCGAAAAACTGTTTTTT.